This T cell receptor (beta chain) came from a study of blood T cell repertoires in COVID-19. Study-level background: COVID-19 samples collected from the United States, Italy and Spain covered acute and convalescent phases. PBMCs, B-cell-depleted T cells, or T cells provided the cDNA or gDNA that made up the material.

Authors' analysis steps: Nucleated cell counts were estimated from reference gene primer amplification. TCRdb keeps only in-frame clones here, not all; method: immunoSEQ multiplex PCR. The V and J calls and clone size are taken from that table; D and trimming were inferred from the DNA. The sample has 150,000 to 180,000 clones, roughly four fifths seen once. This clonotype was sampled from a woman in her fifties or sixties with acute or convalescent COVID-19. Sequencing was done on a sample of peripheral blood.

CDR3 DNA sequence: TGTGCCATCAGAAGGACTCTGGTAAGCCATCTGAGATCGGGAACCTCGTATAGCACAGATACGCAGTATTTT. Its protein product is CAIRRTLVSHLRSGTSYSTDTQYF. The V call is TRBV10-3, the J call TRBJ2-3; TRBD2 might be the D (5 bases). The CDR3 sequence is 24 residues long. Trimming took off 6 bases at V and 0 bases at J, with 40 bases between the two ends. From germline, CDR1 is ENHRY and CDR2 SYGVKD.